This entry lists 22 T cell receptor beta chains sequenced from one sample in a study of graft-versus-host responses after intestinal transplantation. Assay used: immunoSEQ multiplex PCR; TCRdb lists only in-frame clones, some missing. This table has tens of thousands of clones, roughly nine tenths appearing once. Their recognized antigens are unknown. The material sequenced was unstimulated CD4+ T cells sorted from spleen or lymph node cells, taken before transplant. Receptor source: a human donor who was the organ donor for an intestinal transplant.

The rearrangement uses TRBV19 and TRBJ1-1; D ambiguous. V gave up 3 bases and J gave up 3 bases, with 11 bases separating them. The length of the CDR3 is 14 residues. The V gene's germline CDR1 is LNHDA and CDR2 SQIVND (reference sequence). The CDR3 bases are TGTGCCAGTAGTATTTGGAGGACCCACACTGAAGCTTTCTTT. Translation gives CASSIWRTHTEAFF.

V gene TRBV11-3 combines with J gene TRBJ2-3; 13 positions agree with TRBD2. The CDR3 sequence is 16 residues long. Germline V lookup: CDR1 SGHNT, CDR2 YENEEA. Trimming removed 5 bases from V and 6 bases from J; junction bases left unmatched: 8. CDR3 in DNA: TGTGCCAGCAGCCGCCGGACTAGCGGGAGTTCTGATACGCAGTATTTT. It specifies CASSRRTSGSSDTQYF.

This clone was counted once. The rearrangement links TRBV6-1 to TRBJ2-7; TRBD2 matches at 8 bases. The germline gives CDR1 MNHNS, CDR2 SASEGT. With 3 bases clipped from V and 2 bases from J, the junction kept 15 bases outside the gene matches. The CDR3 is 18 amino acids. This CDR3 is CASSEEGSSGTLAYEQYF. CDR3 bases: TGTGCCAGCAGTGAGGAGGGTAGTAGCGGGACTCTAGCCTACGAGCAGTACTTC.

The chain joins TRBV29-1 to TRBJ1-2; maybe TRBD1 (6 bases). CDR3 length: 14 residues. CDR1 is SQVTM and CDR2 is ANQGSEA in the germline V gene. Between the trimmed V and J ends, which lost 6 bases and 7 bases, there was a span of 21 bases. The CDR3 nucleotides read TGCAGCGTCCCTCCCGCACAGGGCAGAGGTGGCTACACCTTC. This translates into CSVPPAQGRGGYTF. The whole variable domain, remainder taken from reference TRBV29-1 and TRBJ1-2, is SAVISQKPSRDICQRGTSLTIQCQVDSQVTMMFWYRQQPGQSLTLIATANQGSEATYESGFVIDKFPISRPNLTFSTLTVSNMSPEDSSIYLCSVPPAQGRGGYTFGSGTRLTVV.

The chain carries TRBV28 and TRBJ2-3; TRBD1 is a possible D gene (6 bases). V was cut by 5 bases and J by 3 bases, with 15 bases left in between. Germline V lookup: CDR1 MDHEN, CDR2 SYDVKM. The CDR3 is made up of 15 amino acids. CDR3 in DNA: TGTGCCAGCAGTCACAGAGCGACAGGTACAGATACGCAGTATTTT. Translating gives CASSHRATGTDTQYF.

The gene calls are TRBV28 and TRBJ1-1, with 10 bases lining up with TRBD1. The length of the CDR3 is 14 residues. V trimming: 7 bases; J trimming: 4 bases; junction bases outside the gene matches: 6. Germline CDR1 and CDR2: MDHEN and SYDVKM. The CDR3 loop reads CASIRGQGSTEAFF. CDR3 sequence (DNA): TGTGCCAGCATTCGGGGACAGGGGAGCACTGAAGCTTTCTTT.

J is TRBJ1-5 and V is TRBV4-1; D is unclear. Germline CDR1 and CDR2: MGHRA and YSYEKL. Deletions cut 0 bases from V and 1 base from J, with 4 bases between. The CDR3 length is 14 residues. DNA of the CDR3: TGCGCCAGCAGCCAAGAACAGAGCAATCAGCCCCAGCATTTT. Translated, it gives CASSQEQSNQPQHF.

CDR3 coding DNA: TGTGCCAGCAGCAAACAGGGATACACTGAAGCTTTCTTT. The encoded protein is CASSKQGYTEAFF. The chain is built from TRBV5-5 and TRBJ1-1; D may be TRBD1 (6 bases). The V and J ends lost 4 bases and 3 bases respectively, with 10 bases between them. This CDR3 has 13 amino acids. The germline gives CDR1 SGHKS, CDR2 YYEKEE (reference sequence).

The chain uses TRBV5-1 and TRBJ2-7, with TRBD1 matching 7 bases. Unmatched junction bases numbered 5, after V lost 3 bases and J lost 2 bases. This CDR3 is 14 amino acids long. Looked up from germline, CDR1 is SGHRS and CDR2 is YFSETQ. The CDR3 sequence: CASSSRDRAYEQYF. In nucleotides, the CDR3 is TGCGCCAGCAGCTCCCGGGACAGAGCCTACGAGCAGTACTTC.

This chain links TRBV7-2 with TRBJ2-7, with 8 positions matching TRBD1. CDR3 size: 15 residues. CDR1 is SGHTA and CDR2 is FQGNSA in the germline V gene. J lost 9 bases, V lost 0 bases, and 10 bases had no gene match. The CDR3 is CASSLAGTGVDGQYF. CDR3 coding DNA: TGTGCCAGCAGCTTAGCTGGGACAGGAGTAGACGGGCAGTACTTC.

The chain combines TRBV11-2 with TRBJ2-5, with D perhaps TRBD2 (6 bases). Germline V lookup: CDR1 SGHAT, CDR2 FQNNGV. The CDR3 has 16 amino acids. The ends were cut back, 1 base at V and 5 bases at J, with 17 bases in the middle. The CDR3 here is CASSLVLGSRGETQYF. DNA for the CDR3: TGTGCCAGCAGCTTAGTTCTGGGGTCACGGGGGGAGACCCAGTACTTC.

V gene TRBV6-5 combines with J gene TRBJ2-7, with D possibly TRBD1 on 7 matching bases. The length of the CDR3 is 14 residues. Germline V gene sequence: CDR1 MNHEY, CDR2 SVGAGI. Trimming cost V 5 bases and J 0 bases, with 11 bases left between them. In nucleotides, the CDR3 is TGTGCCAGCAGTACGGGGGACAGCTCCTACGAGCAGTACTTC. It codes for CASSTGDSSYEQYF.

The rearrangement uses TRBV27 and TRBJ2-7; D perhaps matches TRBD1 (8 bases). Trimming pared 7 bases from V and 1 base from J, leaving 17 bases between. Per germline, CDR1 MNHEY and CDR2 SMNVEV (reference sequence). The CDR3 has 15 amino acids. The CDR3 sequence: CASTVTGGGSYEQYF. CDR3 DNA: TGTGCCAGCACCGTAACAGGGGGGGGATCCTACGAGCAGTACTTC.

This chain uses TRBV14 with TRBJ1-5; D call uncertain. V shed 4 bases and J shed 6 bases, with 10 bases lying between them. Germline values: CDR1 SGHDN, CDR2 FVKESK. CDR3 size: 13 residues. CDR3 region: CASSPQAGQPQHF. The CDR3 coding sequence is TGTGCCAGCAGCCCCCAGGCCGGTCAGCCCCAGCATTTT.

The V and J genes are TRBV5-1 and TRBJ2-7; tentatively, D is TRBD1 (6 bases). Germline V gene sequence: CDR1 SGHRS, CDR2 YFSETQ. The V end lost 0 bases, the J end lost 6 bases, and 10 bases lay between the germline ends. The CDR3 is made up of 13 amino acids. The CDR3 loop is CASSLVPGAEQYF. In DNA form, the CDR3 reads TGCGCCAGCAGCTTGGTCCCAGGGGCCGAGCAGTACTTC.

This sequence joins TRBV5-8 and TRBJ2-2; D remains ambiguous. The germline V gene encodes CDR1 SGHTS and CDR2 YDEGEE. V dropped 0 bases and J dropped 8 bases, with 17 bases sitting between them. The CDR3 consists of 16 residues. The CDR3 here is CASSLVGPRGAGELFF. The CDR3 DNA follows: TGTGCCAGCAGCTTGGTAGGCCCCAGAGGTGCTGGGGAGCTGTTTTTT. The full variable domain, with the rest looked up from reference TRBV5-8 and TRBJ2-2, is EAGVTQSPTHLIKTRGQQATLRCSPISGHTSVYWYQQALGLGLQFLLWYDEGEERNRGNFPPRFSGRQFPNYSSELNVNALELEDSALYLCASSLVGPRGAGELFFGEGSRLTVL.

The chain combines TRBV6-6 with TRBJ2-3, with a tentative D call TRBD2 (6 bases). The CDR3 is 13 residues long. Trimming removed 8 bases from V and 4 bases from J, with 13 bases in between. From germline, CDR1 is MNHNY and CDR2 SVGAGI (reference sequence). The CDR3 here is CASVSTSADTQYF. The CDR3 DNA reads as TGTGCCAGCGTATCGACTAGTGCAGATACGCAGTATTTT.

The chain carries TRBV7-3 and TRBJ2-1, with 9 bases lining up with TRBD1. This CDR3 region has 14 residues. V lost 5 bases to trimming and J lost 5 bases; unmatched junction nucleotides: 4. The V gene's germline CDR1 is SGHTA and CDR2 FQGTGA. The DNA of the CDR3 is TGTGCCAGCAGCCCGGGACAGGGTAACAATGAGCAGTTCTTC. Amino acid sequence: CASSPGQGNNEQFF.

V usage is TRBV10-1 and J usage is TRBJ2-1; 8 positions match TRBD1. Unmatched junction bases numbered 6, after V lost 4 bases and J lost 4 bases. This CDR3 comprises 15 residues. Germline values: CDR1 WNHNN, CDR2 SYGVQD (reference sequence). CDR3: CASSAGGAGYNEQFF. The DNA of the CDR3 is TGCGCCAGCAGTGCAGGGGGCGCAGGTTACAATGAGCAGTTCTTC.

CDR3 DNA sequence: TGTGCCAGCTCACCGGGAGGGACACTAGGGACTACTGGGGCCAACGTCCTGACTTTC. Translating it yields CASSPGGTLGTTGANVLTF. The chain uses TRBV18 and TRBJ2-6; tentatively, D is TRBD2 (7 bases). This CDR3 comprises 19 residues. The V gene's germline CDR1 is KGHSH and CDR2 LQKENI. V lost 3 bases to trimming and J lost 2 bases, with 20 bases between them.

This clone was seen more than once but under ten times. V gene TRBV7-2 combines with J gene TRBJ2-5; TRBD2 matches 13 bases. The ends lost 5 bases at V and 7 bases at J; junction bases unmatched: 10. Germline V lookup: CDR1 SGHTA, CDR2 FQGNSA. The CDR3 covers 16 residues. In nucleotides, the CDR3 is TGTGCCAGCAGCGGATGGACTAGCGGGAGAATGGGGACCCAGTACTTC. Its translation is CASSGWTSGRMGTQYF.

J is TRBJ2-7 and V is TRBV10-1, with a possible D match to TRBD2 (6 bases). The CDR3 runs to 12 residues. Germline values: CDR1 WNHNN, CDR2 SYGVQD (reference sequence). V lost 6 bases and J 9 bases, leaving 15 bases between the germline ends. CDR3 DNA sequence: TGCGCCAGCAGACACGGGGGATCGGGGCAGTACTTC. It codes for CASRHGGSGQYF.